These 15 T cell receptor beta chains were all obtained from the same sample, sequenced in a study of cytomegalovirus exposure and HLA in healthy donors. Repertoires were generated with immunoSEQ multiplex PCR, while TCRdb's copy carries only in-frame clones and drops some. The sample lists about 160,000 clones, approximately 89% occurring once. The sequenced sample was PBMCs. These receptor sequences come from a woman between 18 and 29 years old in good health and CMV-seropositive.

CDR3 loop: CASSYGALNTEAFF. The CDR3 DNA reads as TGTGCCAGCAGTTACGGGGCCTTGAACACTGAAGCTTTCTTT. This sequence joins TRBV6-6 and TRBJ1-1, with D perhaps TRBD1 (5 bases). The length of the CDR3 is 14 residues. The germline V and J ends were trimmed by 2 bases and 0 bases, with 7 bases remaining between them. The V gene's germline CDR1 is MNHNY and CDR2 SVGAGI (reference sequence).

CDR3 bases: TGTGCCATCAGTGAGCCCGACACTTCCTACGAGCAGTACTTC. Its protein product is CAISEPDTSYEQYF. V and J are TRBV10-3 and TRBJ2-7; D is unresolved. CDR1 and CDR2 from the germline V gene are ENHRY and SYGVKD. This CDR3 has 14 residues. Trimming removed 2 bases at V and 1 base at J, with 9 bases between.

The chain links TRBV5-6 to TRBJ2-1, with D perhaps TRBD1 (6 bases). Per the germline V gene, CDR1 is SGHDT and CDR2 is YYEEEE. The CDR3 runs to 17 residues. V was pared by 0 bases and J by 7 bases, with 20 bases between. The CDR3 region is CASSLEGPPQGWNEQFF. The CDR3 DNA sequence: TGTGCCAGCAGCTTGGAGGGCCCCCCCCAGGGGTGGAATGAGCAGTTCTTC. Complete variable domain (other parts from reference TRBV5-6 and TRBJ2-1): DAGVTQSPTHLIKTRGQQVTLRCSPKSGHDTVSWYQQALGQGPQFIFQYYEEEERQRGNFPDRFSGHQFPNYSSELNVNALLLGDSALYLCASSLEGPPQGWNEQFFGPGTRLTVL.

This chain uses TRBV5-6 with TRBJ2-2; D uncertain. CDR3 length: 14 residues. Between the trimmed V and J ends, which lost 2 bases and 3 bases, there was a span of 8 bases. Per germline, CDR1 SGHDT and CDR2 YYEEEE. This CDR3 is CASSFEVYTGELFF. The CDR3 DNA sequence: TGTGCCAGCAGCTTCGAGGTATACACCGGGGAGCTGTTTTTT.

The chain links TRBV28 to TRBJ2-1, with a possible D match to TRBD2 (5 bases). The ends were cut back, 11 bases at V and 7 bases at J, with 15 bases in the middle. The CDR3 covers 12 residues. The V gene's germline CDR1 is MDHEN and CDR2 SYDVKM. The CDR3 bases are TGTGCCCTCGGCGGGTGGCGGAATGAGCAGTTCTTC. Translation gives CALGGWRNEQFF.

The CDR3 nucleotides read TGTGCCAGCTCACAAAATAGGGGCGAGACTGAAGCTTTCTTT. As protein: CASSQNRGETEAFF. V is TRBV18 and J is TRBJ1-1; a possible D gene is TRBD1 (5 bases). The CDR3 is made up of 14 amino acids. Germline CDR1 is KGHSH and CDR2 is LQKENI. V gave up 4 bases and J gave up 5 bases, with 14 bases separating them. Based on the CDR3 plus reference TRBV18 and TRBJ1-1, the full variable domain is NAGVMQNPRHLVRRRGQEARLRCSPMKGHSHVYWYRQLPEEGLKFMVYLQKENIIDESGMPKERFSAEFPKEGPSILRIQQVVRGDSAAYFCASSQNRGETEAFFGQGTRLTVV.

In its sample, this clone was seen a few times. J is TRBJ2-5 and V is TRBV12-5; 12 bases match TRBD2. Germline V gene data show CDR1 as LGHNT and CDR2 as FRNRAP. CDR3 length equals 18 residues. With 0 bases clipped from V and 4 bases from J, the junction kept 9 bases outside the gene matches. Here the CDR3 DNA reads TGTGCTAGTGGTTTGGTAAGGGCGAGACTAGCGGGAGCAGAGACCCAGTACTTC. Translation gives CASGLVRARLAGAETQYF.

The chain links TRBV10-3 to TRBJ2-6, with TRBD1 identical over 8 bases. J lost 3 bases, V lost 4 bases, and 5 bases had no gene match. Germline CDR1 and CDR2: ENHRY and SYGVKD. The CDR3 extends over 16 amino acids. CDR3 protein: CAISGQGAFGANVLTF. DNA for the CDR3: TGTGCCATCAGTGGGCAGGGGGCTTTTGGGGCCAACGTCCTGACTTTC.

The V call is TRBV5-1, the J call TRBJ1-5; D is undetermined. Trimming shortened V by 5 bases and J by 3 bases, and 15 bases separated the two germline ends. The CDR3 extends over 15 amino acids. Germline loops: CDR1 SGHRS, CDR2 YFSETQ. The CDR3 sequence is CASSSAPGINQPQHF. As DNA, the CDR3 is TGCGCCAGCAGTTCCGCCCCGGGAATCAATCAGCCCCAGCATTTT.

The gene calls are TRBV28 and TRBJ2-2; 10 nucleotides match TRBD1. CDR3 length equals 15 residues. CDR1 and CDR2 from the germline V gene are MDHEN and SYDVKM. Trimming cost V 2 bases and J 4 bases; bases outside gene matches: 1. As DNA, the CDR3 is TGTGCCAGCAGTTTAGGACAGGGGGGCACCGGGGAGCTGTTTTTT. Translated, it gives CASSLGQGGTGELFF.

This clone was counted a few times. The chain has TRBV2 and TRBJ2-7; D is uncertain. The CDR3 is 14 amino acids. Germline-derived CDR1 and CDR2 are SNHLY and FYNNEI. The germline V and J ends were trimmed by 1 base and 3 bases, with 10 bases remaining between them. The chain's CDR3 is CASSEVTAYYEQYF. CDR3 sequence (DNA): TGTGCCAGCAGTGAAGTAACAGCTTACTACGAGCAGTACTTC.

This clone appeared a single time. The rearrangement links TRBV14 to TRBJ2-1, with 7 bases aligning to TRBD2. Germline CDR1 SGHDN, CDR2 FVKESK. The CDR3 sequence is 16 residues long. Trimming removed 1 base from V and 2 bases from J; junction bases left unmatched: 5. The CDR3: CASSQGGAGTYNEQFF. In DNA form, the CDR3 reads TGTGCCAGCAGCCAAGGGGGAGCGGGAACCTACAATGAGCAGTTCTTC.

This clone has only one observation. Different DNA sequences within this sample yield the same CDR3. The chain carries TRBV9 and TRBJ2-3; D perhaps matches TRBD2 (6 bases). Trimming pared 0 bases from V and 2 bases from J, leaving 10 bases between. Germline-derived CDR1 and CDR2 are SGDLS and YYNGEE. This CDR3 spans 15 amino acids. CDR3: CASSVVSGSTDTQYF. CDR3 coding DNA: TGTGCCAGCAGCGTAGTGAGCGGGTCCACAGATACGCAGTATTTT. Full variable domain (rest looked up from reference TRBV9 and TRBJ2-3): DSGVTQTPKHLITATGQRVTLRCSPRSGDLSVYWYQQSLDQGLQFLIQYYNGEERAKGNILERFSAQQFPDLHSELNLSSLELGDSALYFCASSVVSGSTDTQYFGPGTRLTVL.

The gene calls are TRBV4-3 and TRBJ2-5; TRBD2 aligns across 10 bases. With 1 base clipped from V and 4 bases from J, the junction kept 0 bases outside the gene matches. The CDR3 sequence is 14 residues long. Germline lookup yields CDR1 LGHNA and CDR2 YSLEER. CDR3 bases: TGCGCCAGCAGCCAAGGACTAGCGGGAGAGACCCAGTACTTC. It encodes CASSQGLAGETQYF.

This rearrangement joins TRBV9 to TRBJ2-7; perhaps TRBD1 as D (6 bases). This CDR3 is built from 14 residues. Germline loops: CDR1 SGDLS, CDR2 YYNGEE. V lost 0 bases and J lost 1, with 8 bases in between. CDR3 in DNA: TGTGCCAGCAGCGTAGACGGACAGTCCTACGAGCAGTACTTC. Protein product: CASSVDGQSYEQYF.